The present T cell receptor beta chain was sequenced within a study of regulatory T cells in long-lasting Graves disease. This clonotype was counted at least ten times. Its antigen remains unknown. This CDR3 is built from 14 residues. CDR1 SGHTA and CDR2 FQGNSA come from the germline V gene. V lost 4 bases to trimming and J lost 6 bases; unmatched junction nucleotides: 5. Time point: persistent/refractory GD, antithyroid drugs over 5 years with positive TRAb. The authors made the TCR library using RNA they extracted from PBMCs. Whole-study findings and limits: Compared with new cases, persistent Graves' patients showed reduced TCR diversity. The persistent group shared 2,500 or so public clonotypes, more than the roughly 970 shared by new patients.

Building the TCR beta libraries relied on iRepertoire HTBI primers, and CDR3 regions underwent Arm-PCR. Authors' analysis steps: Overall, samples carried 60 to 65 TRBV and 14 TRBJ segments. TCRdb independently ran MiXCR on the multiplex PCR reads; one entry per CDR3 protein. TCRdb's processing, not the authors' own work, is the source of the V and J calls. The table shows about 430,000 distinct CDR3 sequences, with around 20% occurring only once. The gene calls are TRBV7-2 and TRBJ1-4; 7 bases agree with TRBD1. The specimen was peripheral blood mononuclear cells (PBMCs), collected when the disease was refractory, from a patient treated with antithyroid drugs. The sequence was obtained from a female donor with Graves disease. The CDR3, as DNA: TGTGCCAGCAGCTCAGACAGGGAGTATGAAAAACTGTTTTTT. Translation: CASSSDREYEKLFF.